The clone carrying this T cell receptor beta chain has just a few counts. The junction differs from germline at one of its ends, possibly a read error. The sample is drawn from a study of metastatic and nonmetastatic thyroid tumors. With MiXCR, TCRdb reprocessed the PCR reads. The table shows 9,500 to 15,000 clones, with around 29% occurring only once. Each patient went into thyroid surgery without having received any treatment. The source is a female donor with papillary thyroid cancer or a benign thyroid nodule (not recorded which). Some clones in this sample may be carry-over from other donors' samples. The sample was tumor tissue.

As DNA, the CDR3 is TGTGCCAGCAGTTACCTACAGGGGATATATGAAAAACTTTTTTTT. Translated: CASSYLQGIYEKLFF. The genes are TRBV6-5 and TRBJ1-4, with 7 bases matching TRBD1. This CDR3 has 15 residues. Germline lookup yields CDR1 MNHEY and CDR2 SVGAGI.